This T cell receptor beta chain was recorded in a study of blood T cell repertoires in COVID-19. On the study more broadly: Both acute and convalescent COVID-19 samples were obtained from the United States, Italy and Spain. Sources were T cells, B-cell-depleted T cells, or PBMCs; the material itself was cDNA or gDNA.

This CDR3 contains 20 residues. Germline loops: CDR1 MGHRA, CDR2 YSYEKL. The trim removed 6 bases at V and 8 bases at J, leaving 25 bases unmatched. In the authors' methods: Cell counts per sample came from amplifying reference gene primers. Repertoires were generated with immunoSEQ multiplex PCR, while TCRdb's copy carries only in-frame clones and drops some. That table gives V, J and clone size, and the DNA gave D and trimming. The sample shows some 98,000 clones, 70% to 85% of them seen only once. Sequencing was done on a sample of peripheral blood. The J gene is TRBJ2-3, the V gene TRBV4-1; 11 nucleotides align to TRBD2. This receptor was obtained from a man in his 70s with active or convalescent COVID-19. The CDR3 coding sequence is TGCGCCAGCAGTAGCCAAGCCCTTCTAGCGGGGGGCTCTCCCGGTGGTACGCAGTATTTT. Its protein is CASSSQALLAGGSPGGTQYF.